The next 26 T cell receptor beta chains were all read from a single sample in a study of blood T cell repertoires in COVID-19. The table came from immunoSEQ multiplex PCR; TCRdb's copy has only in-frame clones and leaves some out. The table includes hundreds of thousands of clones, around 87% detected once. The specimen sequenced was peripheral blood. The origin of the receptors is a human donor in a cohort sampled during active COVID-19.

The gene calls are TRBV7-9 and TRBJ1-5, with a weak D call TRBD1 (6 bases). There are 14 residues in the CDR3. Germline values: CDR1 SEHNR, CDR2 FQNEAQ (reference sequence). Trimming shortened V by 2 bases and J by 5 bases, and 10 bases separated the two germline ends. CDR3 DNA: TGTGCCAGCAGCTTACACAGGGATGATCAGCCCCAGCATTTT. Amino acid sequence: CASSLHRDDQPQHF. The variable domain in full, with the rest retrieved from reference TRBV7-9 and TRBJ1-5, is DTGVSQNPRHKITKRGQNVTFRCDPISEHNRLYWYRQTLGQGPEFLTYFQNEAQLEKSRLLSDRFSAERPKGSFSTLEIQRTEQGDSAMYLCASSLHRDDQPQHFGDGTRLSIL.

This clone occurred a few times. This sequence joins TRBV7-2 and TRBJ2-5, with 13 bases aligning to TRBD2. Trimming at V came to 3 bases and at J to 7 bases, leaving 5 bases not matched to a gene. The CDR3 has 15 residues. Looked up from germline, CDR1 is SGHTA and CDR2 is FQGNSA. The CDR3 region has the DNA TGTGCCAGCAGCTTGGGACTAGCGGGGCCGCGGACCCAGTACTTC. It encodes CASSLGLAGPRTQYF.

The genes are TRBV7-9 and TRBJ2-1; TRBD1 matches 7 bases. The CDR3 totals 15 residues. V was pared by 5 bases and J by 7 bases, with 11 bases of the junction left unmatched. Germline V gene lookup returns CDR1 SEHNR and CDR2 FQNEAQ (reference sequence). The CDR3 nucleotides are TGTGCCAGCAGCCCCCGGCAGGGGGTAATAAATGAGCAGTTCTTC. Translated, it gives CASSPRQGVINEQFF. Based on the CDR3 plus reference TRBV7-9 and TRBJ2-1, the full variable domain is DTGVSQNPRHKITKRGQNVTFRCDPISEHNRLYWYRQTLGQGPEFLTYFQNEAQLEKSRLLSDRFSAERPKGSFSTLEIQRTEQGDSAMYLCASSPRQGVINEQFFGPGTRLTVL.

Here the CDR3 reads CASSLSRWNTEAFF. CDR3 in DNA: TGTGCCAGCAGTTTATCCAGATGGAACACTGAAGCTTTCTTT. The chain has TRBV28 and TRBJ1-1; D gene ambiguous. Trimming took off 1 base at V and 1 base at J, with 7 bases between the two ends. Germline V gene sequence: CDR1 MDHEN, CDR2 SYDVKM. The CDR3 contains 14 residues. The whole variable domain, remainder taken from reference TRBV28 and TRBJ1-1, is DVKVTQSSRYLVKRTGEKVFLECVQDMDHENMFWYRQDPGLGLRLIYFSYDVKMKEKGDIPEGYSVSREKKERFSLILESASTNQTSMYLCASSLSRWNTEAFFGQGTRLTVV.

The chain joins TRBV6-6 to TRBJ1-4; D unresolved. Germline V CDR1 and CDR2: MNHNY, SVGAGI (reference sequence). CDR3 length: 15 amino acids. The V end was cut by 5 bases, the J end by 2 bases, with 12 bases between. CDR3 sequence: CASSHPGVTNEKLFF. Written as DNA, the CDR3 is TGTGCCAGCAGTCATCCGGGAGTTACTAATGAAAAACTGTTTTTT.

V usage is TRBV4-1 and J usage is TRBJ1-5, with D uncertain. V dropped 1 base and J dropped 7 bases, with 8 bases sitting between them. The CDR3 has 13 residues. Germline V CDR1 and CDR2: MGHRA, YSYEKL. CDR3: CASSQGTLQPQHF. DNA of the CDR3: TGCGCCAGCAGCCAAGGGACTTTGCAGCCCCAGCATTTT.

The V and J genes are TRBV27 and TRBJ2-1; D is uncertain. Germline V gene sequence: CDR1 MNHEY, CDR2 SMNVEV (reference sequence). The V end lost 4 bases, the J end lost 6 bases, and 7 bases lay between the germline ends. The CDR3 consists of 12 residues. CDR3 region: CASSSPGNEQFF. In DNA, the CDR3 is TGTGCCAGCAGTTCCCCGGGCAATGAGCAGTTCTTC.

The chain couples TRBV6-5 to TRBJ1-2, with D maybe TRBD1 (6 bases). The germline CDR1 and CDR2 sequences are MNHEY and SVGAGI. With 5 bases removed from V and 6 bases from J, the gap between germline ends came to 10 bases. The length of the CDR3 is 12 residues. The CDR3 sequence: CASSQGFNGYTF. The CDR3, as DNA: TGTGCCAGCAGTCAGGGGTTCAATGGCTACACCTTC.

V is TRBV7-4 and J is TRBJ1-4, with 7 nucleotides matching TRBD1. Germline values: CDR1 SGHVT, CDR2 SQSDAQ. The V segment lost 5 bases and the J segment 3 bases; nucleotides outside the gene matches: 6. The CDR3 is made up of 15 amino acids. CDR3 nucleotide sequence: TGTGCCAGCAGCCCTAGACAGGGTCCTAATGAAAAACTGTTTTTT. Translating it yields CASSPRQGPNEKLFF.

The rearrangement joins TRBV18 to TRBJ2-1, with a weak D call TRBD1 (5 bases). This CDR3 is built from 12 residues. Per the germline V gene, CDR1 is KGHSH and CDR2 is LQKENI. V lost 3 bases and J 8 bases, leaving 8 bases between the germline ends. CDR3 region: CASSPQGYEQFF. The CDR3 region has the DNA TGTGCCAGCTCACCTCAGGGATATGAGCAGTTCTTC.

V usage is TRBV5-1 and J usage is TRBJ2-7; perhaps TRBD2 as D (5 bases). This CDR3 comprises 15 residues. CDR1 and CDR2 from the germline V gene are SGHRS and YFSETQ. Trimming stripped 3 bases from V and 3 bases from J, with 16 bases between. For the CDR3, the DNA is TGCGCCAGCAGCTATTATACCCCGGGAAACTACGAGCAGTACTTC. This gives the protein CASSYYTPGNYEQYF.

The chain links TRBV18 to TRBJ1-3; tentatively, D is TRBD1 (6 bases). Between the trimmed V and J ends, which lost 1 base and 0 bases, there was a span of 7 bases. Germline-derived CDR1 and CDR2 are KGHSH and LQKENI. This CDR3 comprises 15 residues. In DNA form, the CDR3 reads TGTGCCAGCTCACCACAGGGGGACTCTGGAAACACCATATATTTT. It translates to CASSPQGDSGNTIYF.

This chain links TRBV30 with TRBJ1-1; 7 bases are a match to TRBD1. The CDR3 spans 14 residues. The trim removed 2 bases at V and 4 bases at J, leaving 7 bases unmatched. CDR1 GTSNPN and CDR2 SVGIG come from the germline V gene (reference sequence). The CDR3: CAWSPDRVVTEAFF. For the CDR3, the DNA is TGTGCCTGGAGTCCCGACAGGGTTGTCACTGAAGCTTTCTTT.

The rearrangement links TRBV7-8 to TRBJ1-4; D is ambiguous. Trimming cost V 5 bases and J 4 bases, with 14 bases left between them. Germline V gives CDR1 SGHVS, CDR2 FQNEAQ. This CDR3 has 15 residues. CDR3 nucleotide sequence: TGTGCCAGCAGCCAGACCCGGCGGTTTAATGAAAAACTGTTTTTT. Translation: CASSQTRRFNEKLFF.

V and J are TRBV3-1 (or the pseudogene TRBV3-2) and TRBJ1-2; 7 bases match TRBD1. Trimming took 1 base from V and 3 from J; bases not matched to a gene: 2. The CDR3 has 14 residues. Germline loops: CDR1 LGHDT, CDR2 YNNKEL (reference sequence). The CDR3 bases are TGTGCCAGCAGCCAAGCAGGACAGGACTATGGCTACACCTTC. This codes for CASSQAGQDYGYTF.

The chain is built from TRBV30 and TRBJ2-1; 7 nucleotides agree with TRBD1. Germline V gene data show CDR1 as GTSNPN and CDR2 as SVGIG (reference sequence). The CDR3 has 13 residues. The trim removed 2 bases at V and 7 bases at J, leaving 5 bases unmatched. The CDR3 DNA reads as TGTGCCTGGAGTCGTGGCAGGGGGAATGAGCAGTTCTTC. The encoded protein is CAWSRGRGNEQFF.

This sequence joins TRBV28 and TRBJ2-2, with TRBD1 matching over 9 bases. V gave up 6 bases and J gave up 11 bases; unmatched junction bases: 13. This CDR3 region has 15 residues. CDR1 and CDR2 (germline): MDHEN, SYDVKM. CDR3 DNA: TGTGCCAGCAGCGGCCGGGACAGGGTTGCCAGTGAGCTGTTTTTT. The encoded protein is CASSGRDRVASELFF.

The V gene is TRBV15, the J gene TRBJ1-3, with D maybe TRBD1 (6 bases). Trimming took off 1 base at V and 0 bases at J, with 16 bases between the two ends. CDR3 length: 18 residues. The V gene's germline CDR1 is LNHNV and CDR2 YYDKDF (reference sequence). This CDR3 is CATSRGGGGPSSGNTIYF. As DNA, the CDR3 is TGTGCCACCAGCAGAGGAGGGGGGGGACCGAGCTCTGGAAACACCATATATTTT.

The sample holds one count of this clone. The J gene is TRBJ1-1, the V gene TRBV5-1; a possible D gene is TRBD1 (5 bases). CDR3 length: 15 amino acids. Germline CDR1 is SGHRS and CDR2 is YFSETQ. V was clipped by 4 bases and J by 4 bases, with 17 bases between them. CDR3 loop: CASSPGPRGSTEAFF. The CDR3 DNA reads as TGCGCCAGCAGCCCGGGACCCCGCGGGAGCACTGAAGCTTTCTTT.

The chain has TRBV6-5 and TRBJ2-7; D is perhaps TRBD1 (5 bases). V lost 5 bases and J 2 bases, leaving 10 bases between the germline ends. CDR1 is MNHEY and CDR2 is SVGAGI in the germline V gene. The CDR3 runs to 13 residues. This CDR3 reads CASSSTGPYEQYF. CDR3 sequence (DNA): TGTGCCAGCAGTAGTACAGGACCCTACGAGCAGTACTTC.

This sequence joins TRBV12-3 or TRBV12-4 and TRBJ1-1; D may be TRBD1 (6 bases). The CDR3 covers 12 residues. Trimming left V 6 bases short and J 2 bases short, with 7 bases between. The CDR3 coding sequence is TGTGCCAGCAGACAGGGAAACACTGAAGCTTTCTTT. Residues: CASRQGNTEAFF.

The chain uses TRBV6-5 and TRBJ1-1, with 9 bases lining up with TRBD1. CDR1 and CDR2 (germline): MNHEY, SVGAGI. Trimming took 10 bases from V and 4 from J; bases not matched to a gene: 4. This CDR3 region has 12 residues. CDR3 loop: CATPGQGTEAFF. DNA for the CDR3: TGTGCCACACCGGGACAGGGCACTGAAGCTTTCTTT.

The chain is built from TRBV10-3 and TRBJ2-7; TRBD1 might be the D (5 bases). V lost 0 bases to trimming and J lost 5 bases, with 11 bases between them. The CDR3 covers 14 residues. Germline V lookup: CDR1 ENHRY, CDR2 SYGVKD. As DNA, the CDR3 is TGTGCCATCAGTGAGTCCCAGGGTATCCACGAGCAGTACTTC. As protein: CAISESQGIHEQYF.

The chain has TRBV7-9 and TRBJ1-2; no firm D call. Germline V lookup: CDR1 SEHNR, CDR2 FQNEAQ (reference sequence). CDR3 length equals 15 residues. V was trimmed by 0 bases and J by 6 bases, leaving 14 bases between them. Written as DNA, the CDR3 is TGTGCCAGCAGCTTAGCGAAGTCCGCGAATGATGGCTACACCTTC. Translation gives CASSLAKSANDGYTF.

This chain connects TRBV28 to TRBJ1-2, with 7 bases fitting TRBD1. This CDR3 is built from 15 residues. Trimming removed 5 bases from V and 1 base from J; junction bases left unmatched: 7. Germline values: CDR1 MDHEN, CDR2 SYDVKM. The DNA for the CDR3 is TGTGCCAGCAGTGAACAGGGGTTGGGTAACTATGGCTACACCTTC. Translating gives CASSEQGLGNYGYTF.

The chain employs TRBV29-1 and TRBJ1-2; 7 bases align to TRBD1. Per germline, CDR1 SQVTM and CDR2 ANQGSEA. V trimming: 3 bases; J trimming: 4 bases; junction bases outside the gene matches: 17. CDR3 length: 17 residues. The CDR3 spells CSVDHGTDPDSRYGYTF. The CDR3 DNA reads TGCAGCGTTGACCACGGGACAGACCCCGATAGTCGCTATGGCTACACCTTC.